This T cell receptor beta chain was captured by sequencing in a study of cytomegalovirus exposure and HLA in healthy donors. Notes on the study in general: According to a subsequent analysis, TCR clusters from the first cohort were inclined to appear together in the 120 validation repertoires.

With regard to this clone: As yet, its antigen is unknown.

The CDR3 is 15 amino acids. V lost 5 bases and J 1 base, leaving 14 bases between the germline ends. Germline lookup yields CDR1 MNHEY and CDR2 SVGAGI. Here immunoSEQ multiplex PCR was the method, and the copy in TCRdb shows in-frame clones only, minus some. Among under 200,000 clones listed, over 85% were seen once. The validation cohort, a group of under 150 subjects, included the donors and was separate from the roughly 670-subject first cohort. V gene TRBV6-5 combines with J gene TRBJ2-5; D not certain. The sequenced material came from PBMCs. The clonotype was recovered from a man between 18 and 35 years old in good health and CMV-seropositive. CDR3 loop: CASSPSWQFQETQYF. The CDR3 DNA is TGTGCCAGCAGTCCTTCGTGGCAGTTCCAAGAGACCCAGTACTTC.